These 5 T cell receptor beta chains share one sample of origin, sequenced in a study of cytomegalovirus exposure and HLA in healthy donors (dated by TCRdb to about 2017). Library preparation employed the immunoSEQ multiplex PCR assay. The multiplex PCR relied on a mix of 60 forward primers for TCR Vbeta segments and 13 reverse primers for TCR Jbeta segments. Imported from immuneACCESS, the table was reduced by TCRdb to in-frame sequences with V and J called. These copies leave out some clones; in studies compared against another copy, an unresolved V gene accounts for under half, and the cause of the remainder is not known. This sample holds about 200,000 clones; 75% to 90% were observed only once. The ten biggest clones cover roughly 0.34% of the sample. The sequencing input was PBMCs. These receptors all stem from a woman between 25 and 40 years old in good health and CMV-seronegative.

CDR3 region: CASSPSTDTQYF. For the CDR3, the DNA is TGTGCCAGCAGCCCCTCGACAGATACGCAGTATTTT. The J gene is TRBJ2-3, the V gene TRBV11-3; D uncertain. The CDR3 loop spans 12 amino acids. Germline CDR1 is SGHNT and CDR2 is YENEEA. The V gene lost 5 bases and the J gene lost 3 bases, with 6 bases spanning the gap.

The chain has TRBV6-1 and TRBJ2-7; no reliable D call. CDR3 length: 12 amino acids. Germline assignment: CDR1 MNHNS and CDR2 SASEGT. Trimming pared 7 bases from V and 9 bases from J, leaving 16 bases between. The CDR3 loop is CASKVLGRAQYF. CDR3 in DNA: TGTGCCAGCAAAGTCTTGGGCCGCGCGCAGTACTTC.

The chain has TRBV9 and TRBJ2-1, with a possible D match to TRBD2 (6 bases). Germline assignment: CDR1 SGDLS and CDR2 YYNGEE. Trimming took off 0 bases at V and 9 bases at J, with 16 bases between the two ends. This CDR3 has 15 amino acids. DNA for the CDR3: TGTGCCAGCAGCGTAGATCCAGCGGGTAGGGGTGAGCAGTTCTTC. Protein: CASSVDPAGRGEQFF.

The V and J genes are TRBV2 and TRBJ1-4; no reliable D call. The V end was cut by 4 bases, the J end by 4 bases, with 7 bases between. Germline V gives CDR1 SNHLY, CDR2 FYNNEI. The CDR3 is 13 amino acids. CDR3 bases: TGTGCCAGCAGTGGCACGGGTAATGAAAAACTGTTTTTT. As protein: CASSGTGNEKLFF. Together with reference TRBV2 and TRBJ1-4, the CDR3 gives the full variable domain: EPEVTQTPSHQVTQMGQEVILRCVPISNHLYFYWYRQILGQKVEFLVSFYNNEISEKSEIFDDQFSVERPDGSNFTLKIRSTKLEDSAMYFCASSGTGNEKLFFGSGTQLSVL.

V gene TRBV7-2 combines with J gene TRBJ2-7; perhaps TRBD2 as D (6 bases). Germline V lookup: CDR1 SGHTA, CDR2 FQGNSA. This CDR3 is 16 amino acids long. V dropped 3 bases and J dropped 3 bases, with 18 bases sitting between them. The CDR3 nucleotides read TGTGCCAGCAGCTTCATCTCGGGCGCCGGGAGCTACGAGCAGTACTTC. Translation: CASSFISGAGSYEQYF.